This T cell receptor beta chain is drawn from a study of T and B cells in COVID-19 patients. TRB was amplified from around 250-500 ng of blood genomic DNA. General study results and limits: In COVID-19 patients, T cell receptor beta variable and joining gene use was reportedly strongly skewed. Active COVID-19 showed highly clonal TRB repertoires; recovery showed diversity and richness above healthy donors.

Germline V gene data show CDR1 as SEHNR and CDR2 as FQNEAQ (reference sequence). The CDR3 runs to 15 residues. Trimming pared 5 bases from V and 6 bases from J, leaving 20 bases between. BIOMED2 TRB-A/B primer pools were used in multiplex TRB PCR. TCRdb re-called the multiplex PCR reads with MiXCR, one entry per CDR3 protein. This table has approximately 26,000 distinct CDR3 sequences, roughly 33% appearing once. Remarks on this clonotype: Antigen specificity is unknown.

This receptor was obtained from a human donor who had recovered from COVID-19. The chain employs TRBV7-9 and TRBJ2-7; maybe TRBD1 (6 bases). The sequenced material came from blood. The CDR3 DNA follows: TGTGCCAGCAGCCCTCGGACAGCCCAGGCGGGCGAGCAGTACTTC. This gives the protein CASSPRTAQAGEQYF.